This passage covers 23 T cell receptor beta chains from one sample sequenced in a study of shared clonotypes between healthy human individuals. Measured with immunoSEQ multiplex PCR; TCRdb has only the in-frame clones, and not every one. Of roughly 1 million clones detected, about 70% appear once; the ten largest clones hold about 1.5%. Sequences were obtained from memory CD4+ T cells sorted from blood. Subset defined: CD45RA-negative fraction. These TCRs come from a man younger than 35 in good health.

This clone was detected only once. The V gene is TRBV5-1, the J gene TRBJ2-7; TRBD1 agrees at 9 bases. The CDR3 totals 15 residues. With 2 bases clipped from V and 3 bases from J, the junction kept 6 bases outside the gene matches. CDR1 and CDR2 from the germline V gene are SGHRS and YFSETQ. The CDR3 loop is CASSLQGASFYEQYF. CDR3 nucleotides: TGCGCCAGCAGCTTACAGGGGGCCAGCTTCTACGAGCAGTACTTC.

The V and J genes are TRBV27 and TRBJ2-7; 10 bases fit TRBD1. The J segment lost 7 bases and the V segment lost 3 bases, leaving 6 bases of the junction unmatched. Germline assignment: CDR1 MNHEY and CDR2 SMNVEV (reference sequence). The CDR3 length is 14 residues. The CDR3 spells CASSFRQGAGEQYF. CDR3 DNA: TGTGCCAGCAGTTTCCGACAGGGGGCAGGAGAGCAGTACTTC.

This clone was observed once. This chain connects TRBV2 to TRBJ1-2; 7 positions agree with TRBD1. The CDR3 loop spans 14 amino acids. V dropped 3 bases and J dropped 3; count of bases not matched to a gene: 4. The V gene's germline CDR1 is SNHLY and CDR2 FYNNEI. CDR3 region: CASSEGQTHYGYTF. CDR3 bases: TGTGCCAGCAGTGAGGGACAGACCCACTATGGCTACACCTTC. The complete variable domain, with remaining parts taken from reference TRBV2 and TRBJ1-2, reads EPEVTQTPSHQVTQMGQEVILRCVPISNHLYFYWYRQILGQKVEFLVSFYNNEISEKSEIFDDQFSVERPDGSNFTLKIRSTKLEDSAMYFCASSEGQTHYGYTFGSGTRLTVV.

This chain links TRBV5-8 with TRBJ2-5, with D unresolved. Germline lookup yields CDR1 SGHTS and CDR2 YDEGEE. The CDR3 runs to 14 residues. The V and J ends lost 6 bases and 9 bases respectively, with 21 bases between them. CDR3 bases: TGTGCCAGCAATAGGCCGGGCGATCCGTGGGCCCAGTACTTC. Its protein product is CASNRPGDPWAQYF.

The rearrangement uses TRBV7-9 and TRBJ2-1, with 8 bases fitting TRBD2. The V gene end was trimmed by 2 bases and the J gene end by 7 bases; junction bases not matched to a gene: 7. Germline V gives CDR1 SEHNR, CDR2 FQNEAQ (reference sequence). This CDR3 contains 15 residues. CDR3 loop: CASSLPGGRDNEQFF. In nucleotides, the CDR3 is TGTGCCAGCAGCTTACCGGGAGGGCGAGATAATGAGCAGTTCTTC. Variable domain in full (rest from reference TRBV7-9 and TRBJ2-1): DTGVSQNPRHKITKRGQNVTFRCDPISEHNRLYWYRQTLGQGPEFLTYFQNEAQLEKSRLLSDRFSAERPKGSFSTLEIQRTEQGDSAMYLCASSLPGGRDNEQFFGPGTRLTVL.

The chain links TRBV28 to TRBJ1-1; TRBD1 matches 10 bases. The V gene's germline CDR1 is MDHEN and CDR2 SYDVKM. The CDR3 has 14 amino acids. With V trimmed by 5 bases and J by 4 bases, 4 bases remained unmatched. DNA of the CDR3: TGTGCCAGCAGTCCACGACAGGGGGCCACTGAAGCTTTCTTT. Translation gives CASSPRQGATEAFF.

This clone was picked up a small number of times. The V and J genes are TRBV6-1 and TRBJ1-1, with D hard to call. Germline-derived CDR1 and CDR2 are MNHNS and SASEGT. V shed 5 bases and J shed 1 base, with 8 bases lying between them. The CDR3 spans 13 residues. CDR3 in amino acids: CASSLTENTEAFF. CDR3 nucleotide sequence: TGTGCCAGCAGTCTTACGGAGAACACTGAAGCTTTCTTT.

The chain recombines TRBV4-2 with TRBJ2-2, with TRBD2 matching 9 bases. V was pared by 1 base and J by 0 bases, with 6 bases of the junction left unmatched. The germline CDR1 and CDR2 sequences are LGHNA and YNFKEQ. This CDR3 region has 18 residues. The CDR3 reads CASSQVPSGVPNTGELFF. In nucleotides, the CDR3 is TGTGCCAGCAGCCAAGTCCCTAGCGGGGTTCCGAACACCGGGGAGCTGTTTTTT.

The rearrangement links TRBV5-4 to TRBJ2-2; TRBD1 agrees at 7 bases. This CDR3 is built from 15 residues. Germline loops: CDR1 SGHNT, CDR2 YYREEE (reference sequence). Trimming at V came to 5 bases and at J to 2 bases, leaving 6 bases not matched to a gene. The CDR3 here is CASSGQALNTGELFF. CDR3 nucleotide sequence: TGTGCCAGCAGTGGACAGGCGTTAAACACCGGGGAGCTGTTTTTT. The full variable domain, with the rest looked up from reference TRBV5-4 and TRBJ2-2, is ETGVTQSPTHLIKTRGQQVTLRCSSQSGHNTVSWYQQALGQGPQFIFQYYREEENGRGNFPPRFSGLQFPNYSSELNVNALELDDSALYLCASSGQALNTGELFFGEGSRLTVL.

The gene calls are TRBV10-2 and TRBJ2-4; maybe TRBD1 (6 bases). V lost 7 bases and J lost 1, with 17 bases in between. Germline CDR1 and CDR2: WSHSY and SAAADI. This CDR3 has 16 residues. CDR3 nucleotide sequence: TGCGCCAGCAAGGGGGTAGACTCTCTGGCCAAAAACATTCAGTACTTC. This sequence encodes CASKGVDSLAKNIQYF.

The V gene is TRBV18, the J gene TRBJ2-7, with 7 bases lining up with TRBD1. The germline V gene encodes CDR1 KGHSH and CDR2 LQKENI. This CDR3 is 13 amino acids long. Trimming cost V 6 bases and J 4 bases; bases outside gene matches: 6. The CDR3 loop is CASSPGTEYEQYF. The CDR3 DNA reads as TGTGCCAGCTCGCCCGGGACAGAATACGAGCAGTACTTC.

This clone was seen a few times. This chain links TRBV5-6 with TRBJ2-2; no reliable D call. CDR1 and CDR2 from the germline V gene are SGHDT and YYEEEE. Trimming pared 4 bases from V and 0 bases from J, leaving 13 bases between. The CDR3 has 16 residues. This chain's CDR3 is CASSHSVRPNTGELFF. The CDR3 DNA is TGTGCCAGCAGCCACTCGGTGCGGCCGAACACCGGGGAGCTGTTTTTT. Variable domain in full (rest from reference TRBV5-6 and TRBJ2-2): DAGVTQSPTHLIKTRGQQVTLRCSPKSGHDTVSWYQQALGQGPQFIFQYYEEEERQRGNFPDRFSGHQFPNYSSELNVNALLLGDSALYLCASSHSVRPNTGELFFGEGSRLTVL.

This clone showed up just once. J is TRBJ1-1 and V is TRBV18, with TRBD1 identical over 7 bases. V trimming: 3 bases; J trimming: 7 bases; junction bases outside the gene matches: 14. The CDR3 spans 16 residues. The V gene's germline CDR1 is KGHSH and CDR2 LQKENI. The CDR3 region has the DNA TGTGCCAGCTCACCGACAGGGAGTAGGACGGTGGGTGAAGCTTTCTTT. Amino acids: CASSPTGSRTVGEAFF.

V gene TRBV19 combines with J gene TRBJ2-1; 9 bases line up with TRBD2. V lost 3 bases and J lost 6; bases outside the gene matches: 6. Germline CDR1 is LNHDA and CDR2 is SQIVND (reference sequence). The CDR3 is made up of 15 amino acids. The CDR3 sequence: CASSIMVAGVNEQFF. The DNA of the CDR3 is TGTGCCAGTAGTATTATGGTAGCGGGAGTCAATGAGCAGTTCTTC.

This clone was counted a single time. Other DNA sequences in the sample encode the same CDR3. The chain has TRBV10-3 and TRBJ1-1, with a possible D match to TRBD1 (5 bases). CDR3 length: 14 residues. Per the germline V gene, CDR1 is ENHRY and CDR2 is SYGVKD. Trimming shortened V by 2 bases and J by 2 bases, and 9 bases separated the two germline ends. CDR3 DNA: TGTGCCATCAGTGAGCTCAGGGAAAACACTGAAGCTTTCTTT. Residues: CAISELRENTEAFF.

This clone was seen a single time. V usage is TRBV6-5 and J usage is TRBJ1-3; no definite D call. The CDR3 has 15 amino acids. CDR1 is MNHEY and CDR2 is SVGAGI in the germline V gene. Trimming removed 2 bases from V and 1 base from J, with 9 bases in between. In nucleotides, the CDR3 is TGTGCCAGCAGTTACCCGACGGATTCTGGAAACACCATATATTTT. Translation: CASSYPTDSGNTIYF.

The genes are TRBV28 and TRBJ1-5; D perhaps matches TRBD1 (5 bases). Germline CDR1 reads MDHEN; CDR2 reads SYDVKM. Trimming took 4 bases from V and 0 from J, leaving 10 bases between them. The CDR3 runs 15 residues. The CDR3 region has the DNA TGTGCCAGCAGTTCTGGAGGGGCTAGCAATCAGCCCCAGCATTTT. Residues: CASSSGGASNQPQHF.

In its sample, this clone was seen a few times. In DNA form, the CDR3 reads TGTGCCAGCAGTCCCTCCGGGACAGGGCCCTACGAGCAGTACTTC. Its translation is CASSPSGTGPYEQYF. This chain joins TRBV21-1 and TRBJ2-7; the D call of TRBD1 is as the table states it, not checked on the DNA. TRBV21-1 is flagged as a pseudogene. The CDR3 covers 15 residues.

The chain combines TRBV18 with TRBJ2-1, with TRBD2 matching over 13 bases. The V gene end was trimmed by 3 bases and the J gene end by 3 bases; junction bases not matched to a gene: 5. CDR1 and CDR2 (germline): KGHSH, LQKENI. CDR3 size: 17 residues. In DNA, the CDR3 is TGTGCCAGCTCACCTTGGACTAGCGGGGGCTTCTACAATGAGCAGTTCTTC. Translated, it gives CASSPWTSGGFYNEQFF. The full variable domain, its missing parts supplied by reference TRBV18 and TRBJ2-1, is NAGVMQNPRHLVRRRGQEARLRCSPMKGHSHVYWYRQLPEEGLKFMVYLQKENIIDESGMPKERFSAEFPKEGPSILRIQQVVRGDSAAYFCASSPWTSGGFYNEQFFGPGTRLTVL.

The V call is TRBV10-1, the J call TRBJ2-3, with 8 bases fitting TRBD2. Losses at the gene ends were 0 bases for V and 10 bases for J; bases not matched to a gene: 0. The CDR3 consists of 12 residues. Germline V lookup: CDR1 WNHNN, CDR2 SYGVQD (reference sequence). This CDR3 reads CASSESGRAQYF. CDR3 bases: TGCGCCAGCAGTGAGTCCGGGAGGGCGCAGTATTTT.

This rearrangement joins TRBV5-1 to TRBJ2-7; D may be TRBD1 (6 bases). V lost 2 bases and J lost 3, with 15 bases in between. Germline-derived CDR1 and CDR2 are SGHRS and YFSETQ. The CDR3 is 15 amino acids. The CDR3 region has the DNA TGCGCCAGCAGCTTAAACCCGACAGGTAGCTACGAGCAGTACTTC. This codes for CASSLNPTGSYEQYF.

The gene calls are TRBV5-1 and TRBJ2-2; 13 positions match TRBD2. CDR3 length: 19 residues. Germline V gene sequence: CDR1 SGHRS, CDR2 YFSETQ. Trimming removed 4 bases from V and 2 bases from J; junction bases left unmatched: 11. The CDR3 coding sequence is TGCGCCAGCAGCGAATCGGCTGGGACTAGCGGGGTCAACACCGGGGAGCTGTTTTTT. Protein sequence: CASSESAGTSGVNTGELFF.

The V gene is TRBV7-3, the J gene TRBJ2-3; D may match TRBD1 or TRBD2 (5 bases each). This CDR3 has 15 residues. Trimming removed 0 bases at V and 3 bases at J, with 10 bases between. Germline V lookup: CDR1 SGHTA, CDR2 FQGTGA. This CDR3 is CASSLTGEVTDTQYF. Here the CDR3 DNA reads TGTGCCAGCAGCTTAACGGGGGAAGTGACAGATACGCAGTATTTT.